This T cell receptor (beta chain) was observed in a study of T cells in Graves' hyperthyroidism and ophthalmopathy. The CDR3 runs 16 residues. Trimming at V came to 1 base and at J to 6 bases, leaving 6 bases not matched to a gene. The germline gives CDR1 SNHLY, CDR2 FYNNEI. A note on this clonotype: Its antigen is unknown.

Graves' hyperthyroidism was deemed stable absent ophthalmopathy progression within 18 months. Exclusion followed for patients with uncontrolled infection, other autoimmune disease, pregnancy or lactation. Around 9.9 ml of fresh peripheral blood supplied the PBMCs. RNA transcripts provided the source from which TCR beta CDR3 regions were amplified. First-round RT-PCR with HTBI primers amplified the TCR CDR3 region. Via MiXCR, TCRdb re-called the multiplex PCR reads, giving one row per CDR3 protein. The top ten clones hold around 30% of a sample with just under 750,000 distinct CDR3 sequences, about 35% of them seen once. Points from the study as a whole: Most clonotypes expanded in thyroid above 0.001 were likewise present in blood.

The sequence came from a woman in her thirties or forties with Graves' hyperthyroidism. Sequences were obtained from blood. The chain uses TRBV2 and TRBJ1-2; TRBD1 matches 12 bases. CDR3 bases: TGTGCCAGCAGTGAAGGCGGGGACAGGGGGCACGATGGCTACACCTTC. Its protein product is CASSEGGDRGHDGYTF.